The 32 T cell receptor beta chains listed next were all sequenced from one sample in a study of cytomegalovirus exposure and HLA in healthy donors. Assay used: immunoSEQ multiplex PCR; TCRdb lists only in-frame clones, some missing. Of roughly 310,000 clones listed, around 90% are singletons. The specimen was PBMCs. These receptors originate from a man aged 30 to 39 in good health and CMV-seronegative.

The chain carries TRBV5-4 and TRBJ2-2; 8 bases agree with TRBD1. Germline V gene data show CDR1 as SGHNT and CDR2 as YYREEE (reference sequence). V was pared by 4 bases and J by 4 bases, with 6 bases of the junction left unmatched. The CDR3 has 15 amino acids. The CDR3 nucleotides are TGTGCCAGCAGCACGGACAGGGCTAGCACCGGGGAGCTGTTTTTT. It encodes CASSTDRASTGELFF. Looking up the rest from reference TRBV5-4 and TRBJ2-2 gives the full variable domain: ETGVTQSPTHLIKTRGQQVTLRCSSQSGHNTVSWYQQALGQGPQFIFQYYREEENGRGNFPPRFSGLQFPNYSSELNVNALELDDSALYLCASSTDRASTGELFFGEGSRLTVL.

The rearrangement links TRBV25-1 to TRBJ1-1; TRBD1 agrees at 8 bases. The V gene end was trimmed by 1 base and the J gene end by 5 bases; junction bases not matched to a gene: 3. Germline lookup yields CDR1 MGHDK and CDR2 SYGVNS. This CDR3 spans 14 amino acids. CDR3 residues: CASSELDRDTEAFF. In DNA form, the CDR3 reads TGTGCCAGCAGTGAATTGGACAGGGATACTGAAGCTTTCTTT.

This chain connects TRBV19 to TRBJ2-7, with 8 bases lining up with TRBD1. The CDR3 has 17 amino acids. Germline CDR1 is LNHDA and CDR2 is SQIVND (reference sequence). Germline trimming cut 4 bases from V and 3 bases from J; bases unmatched to any gene: 14. CDR3 DNA sequence: TGTGCCAGTAGTACTTTTCCCTTCGGGACAGGAGACTACGAGCAGTACTTC. Translating it yields CASSTFPFGTGDYEQYF. The whole variable domain, remainder taken from reference TRBV19 and TRBJ2-7, is DGGITQSPKYLFRKEGQNVTLSCEQNLNHDAMYWYRQDPGQGLRLIYYSQIVNDFQKGDIAEGYSVSREKKESFPLTVTSAQKNPTAFYLCASSTFPFGTGDYEQYFGPGTRLTVT.

V and J are TRBV7-2 and TRBJ2-5; 7 bases map to TRBD1. Germline V gene lookup returns CDR1 SGHTA and CDR2 FQGNSA. V shed 2 bases and J 3 bases; nucleotides not matched to a gene: 3. This CDR3 has 14 amino acids. CDR3 region: CASSLIGTEETQYF. Here the CDR3 DNA reads TGTGCCAGCAGCTTAATTGGGACAGAAGAGACCCAGTACTTC.

The chain combines TRBV10-1 with TRBJ1-1, with TRBD1 identical over 10 bases. The CDR3 runs to 14 residues. Germline V gives CDR1 WNHNN, CDR2 SYGVQD (reference sequence). V shed 5 bases, J shed 5 bases, and the junction held 5 bases outside the gene matches. The CDR3: CASSSTGGRTEAFF. The CDR3 bases are TGCGCCAGCAGTTCGACAGGGGGCAGGACTGAAGCTTTCTTT.

The rearrangement joins TRBV5-8 to TRBJ1-2, with 7 positions matching TRBD1. V was clipped by 4 bases and J by 4 bases; unmatched bases: 10. Germline loops: CDR1 SGHTS, CDR2 YDEGEE. This CDR3 is built from 15 residues. The CDR3 coding sequence is TGTGCCAGCAGCACCCGGGGGACAGCGACCTATGGCTACACCTTC. This encodes CASSTRGTATYGYTF.

CDR3 in DNA: TGCGCCAGCAGACGACTAGCGGGGGAGGAGACCCAGTACTTC. Its translation: CASRRLAGEETQYF. The chain is built from TRBV5-1 and TRBJ2-5; 12 nucleotides line up with TRBD2. Germline lookup yields CDR1 SGHRS and CDR2 YFSETQ. The CDR3 consists of 14 residues. V trimming: 5 bases; J trimming: 5 bases; junction bases outside the gene matches: 4.

The chain employs TRBV14 and TRBJ2-1; 10 bases match TRBD2. J lost 7 bases, V lost 3 bases, and 9 bases had no gene match. The CDR3 contains 16 residues. CDR1 and CDR2 from the germline V gene are SGHDN and FVKESK. The CDR3 spells CASSHSGGTLDNEQFF. DNA for the CDR3: TGTGCCAGCAGCCATAGCGGGGGGACTCTCGATAATGAGCAGTTCTTC.

The rearrangement uses TRBV6-5 and TRBJ1-2, with 7 bases aligning to TRBD1. V was pared by 0 bases and J by 7 bases, with 5 bases of the junction left unmatched. Germline CDR1 and CDR2: MNHEY and SVGAGI. This CDR3 has 14 amino acids. This chain's CDR3 is CASSYSGGASGYTF. In DNA, the CDR3 is TGTGCCAGCAGTTACTCAGGGGGCGCGTCTGGCTACACCTTC.

This clone appeared a single time. The CDR3 sequence: CASNRQEIYEQYF. The CDR3, as DNA: TGTGCCAGCAATAGACAGGAAATCTACGAGCAGTACTTC. The gene calls are TRBV6-1 and TRBJ2-7; maybe TRBD1 (6 bases). V shed 7 bases and J shed 3 bases, with 13 bases lying between them. This CDR3 contains 13 residues. The germline CDR1 and CDR2 sequences are MNHNS and SASEGT.

The chain combines TRBV27 with TRBJ1-1; D unclear. Looked up from germline, CDR1 is MNHEY and CDR2 is SMNVEV (reference sequence). Deletions cut 0 bases from V and 3 bases from J, with 11 bases between. CDR3 length equals 15 residues. The DNA of the CDR3 is TGTGCCAGCAGTTTATCCGCATCCGGGGACACTGAAGCTTTCTTT. Protein: CASSLSASGDTEAFF.

This chain uses TRBV5-4 with TRBJ2-1; 12 positions match TRBD1. V dropped 4 bases and J dropped 7; count of bases not matched to a gene: 6. Germline V CDR1 and CDR2: SGHNT, YYREEE (reference sequence). This CDR3 is 15 amino acids long. The chain's CDR3 is CASSGRDRGRNEQFF. CDR3 nucleotide sequence: TGTGCCAGCAGCGGAAGGGACAGGGGGCGAAATGAGCAGTTCTTC.

The chain uses TRBV30 and TRBJ2-1; 9 bases line up with TRBD1. V lost 5 bases to trimming and J lost 0 bases; unmatched junction nucleotides: 5. Germline CDR1 reads GTSNPN; CDR2 reads SVGIG (reference sequence). This CDR3 contains 15 residues. CDR3 sequence reads: CAWQPTGGSYNEQFF. CDR3 nucleotide sequence: TGTGCCTGGCAACCGACAGGGGGCTCCTACAATGAGCAGTTCTTC.

The rearrangement joins TRBV11-2 to TRBJ2-5, with 9 bases fitting TRBD1. CDR1 and CDR2 from the germline V gene are SGHAT and FQNNGV. The CDR3 has 13 amino acids. With V trimmed by 5 bases and J by 5 bases, 3 bases remained unmatched. Written as DNA, the CDR3 is TGTGCCAGCAGCCGTGGACAGGGGGAGACCCAGTACTTC. Protein sequence: CASSRGQGETQYF.

This clone was seen a handful of times. The V gene is TRBV2, the J gene TRBJ2-3; TRBD2 matches at 12 bases. CDR1 SNHLY and CDR2 FYNNEI come from the germline V gene. This CDR3 is built from 14 residues. The V segment lost 6 bases and the J segment 5 bases; nucleotides outside the gene matches: 3. The CDR3 sequence is CASSLAGGLDTQYF. The CDR3 DNA sequence: TGTGCCAGCAGCCTAGCGGGGGGGCTAGATACGCAGTATTTT.

The chain couples TRBV27 to TRBJ2-7; possible D gene TRBD1, 5 bases. V lost 3 bases and J 2 bases, leaving 11 bases between the germline ends. CDR3 size: 14 residues. CDR1 and CDR2 (germline): MNHEY, SMNVEV (reference sequence). CDR3 DNA: TGTGCCAGCAGTTTGGGGCAGGGTACCTACGAGCAGTACTTC. It yields the protein CASSLGQGTYEQYF.

V usage is TRBV29-1 and J usage is TRBJ2-3, with 7 bases fitting TRBD2. The length of the CDR3 is 12 residues. CDR1 SQVTM and CDR2 ANQGSEA come from the germline V gene. Trimming cost V 5 bases and J 2 bases; bases outside gene matches: 1. Here the CDR3 DNA reads TGCAGCGTTCGGGGGGACACAGATACGCAGTATTTT. Its protein product is CSVRGDTDTQYF.

This clone came up once. The chain joins TRBV6-5 to TRBJ2-2; 9 nucleotides align to TRBD1. Looked up from germline, CDR1 is MNHEY and CDR2 is SVGAGI. The CDR3 loop spans 15 amino acids. The J segment lost 7 bases and the V segment lost 6 bases, leaving 9 bases of the junction unmatched. The CDR3 DNA reads as TGTGCCAGCAGCACCATACAGGGGGCCAGCGGGGAGCTGTTTTTT. Its translation is CASSTIQGASGELFF.

This chain joins TRBV2 and TRBJ2-2, with 8 bases identical to TRBD1. The CDR3 has 15 residues. From germline, CDR1 is SNHLY and CDR2 FYNNEI. J gave up 0 bases and V 4 bases, and 1 base lay outside the gene matches. DNA for the CDR3: TGTGCCAGCAGTGGGGACAGGACGAACACCGGGGAGCTGTTTTTT. It is translated as CASSGDRTNTGELFF.

This sequence joins TRBV6-6 and TRBJ1-1; D is ambiguous. The CDR3 loop spans 13 amino acids. V was pared by 3 bases and J by 0 bases, with 5 bases between. Germline CDR1 is MNHNY and CDR2 is SVGAGI (reference sequence). CDR3 region: CASSYNMNTEAFF. The DNA for the CDR3 is TGTGCCAGCAGTTATAACATGAACACTGAAGCTTTCTTT.

The V call is TRBV4-3, the J call TRBJ1-4; D is uncertain. With 2 bases removed from V and 7 bases from J, the gap between germline ends came to 11 bases. Germline CDR1 LGHNA, CDR2 YSLEER. The CDR3 consists of 14 residues. The CDR3, as DNA: TGCGCCAGCAGCCAATGGTTCTATGGTGAAAAACTGTTTTTT. Its protein product is CASSQWFYGEKLFF.

The rearrangement uses TRBV5-1 and TRBJ2-5; no clear D. This CDR3 is built from 12 residues. Germline lookup yields CDR1 SGHRS and CDR2 YFSETQ. The V and J ends lost 4 bases and 2 bases respectively, with 6 bases between them. The CDR3 nucleotides read TGCGCCAGCAGCACATCGCAAGAGACCCAGTACTTC. Protein product: CASSTSQETQYF.

The chain joins TRBV6-1 to TRBJ1-2; D unresolved. The V gene's germline CDR1 is MNHNS and CDR2 SASEGT. The CDR3 consists of 13 residues. Trimming left V 7 bases short and J 8 bases short, with 17 bases between. The CDR3 DNA reads as TGTGCCAGCAAACCCCCTTTGGAGGAAGGCTACACCTTC. It codes for CASKPPLEEGYTF.

The chain links TRBV11-2 to TRBJ1-2; tentative D call: TRBD1 (5 bases). CDR3 length equals 16 residues. Trimming pared 0 bases from V and 2 bases from J, leaving 13 bases between. Germline-derived CDR1 and CDR2 are SGHAT and FQNNGV. CDR3 amino acids: CASSLEPTTANYGYTF. CDR3 sequence (DNA): TGTGCCAGCAGCTTAGAACCGACGACAGCCAACTATGGCTACACCTTC.

CDR3 amino acids: CASSEAGGGVYGGQFF. Here the CDR3 DNA reads TGTGCCAGCAGTGAAGCAGGAGGGGGGGTTTACGGAGGGCAGTTCTTC. The chain employs TRBV6-1 and TRBJ2-1; the D gene is possibly TRBD2 (7 bases). This CDR3 has 16 residues. The germline V gene has CDR1 MNHNS and CDR2 SASEGT. The V end was cut by 0 bases, the J end by 12 bases, with 21 bases between.

The rearrangement links TRBV5-1 to TRBJ2-3, with unresolved D. V shed 0 bases and J shed 0 bases, with 5 bases lying between them. CDR1 is SGHRS, CDR2 YFSETQ, per germline. The CDR3 has 14 amino acids. Here the CDR3 reads CASSLETSTDTQYF. The CDR3 DNA follows: TGCGCCAGCAGCTTGGAGACTAGCACAGATACGCAGTATTTT.

The rearrangement uses TRBV5-1 and TRBJ1-6; 10 bases line up with TRBD1. The ends lost 4 bases at V and 1 base at J; junction bases unmatched: 5. CDR1 and CDR2 (germline): SGHRS, YFSETQ. The CDR3 covers 17 residues. CDR3 DNA sequence: TGCGCCAGCAGCGCCCCGGGACAGGGGTCCTATAATTCACCCCTCCACTTT. Encoded protein: CASSAPGQGSYNSPLHF. Filled out from reference TRBV5-1 and TRBJ1-6, the complete variable domain reads KAGVTQTPRYLIKTRGQQVTLSCSPISGHRSVSWYQQTPGQGLQFLFEYFSETQRNKGNFPGRFSGRQFSNSRSEMNVSTLELGDSALYLCASSAPGQGSYNSPLHFGNGTRLTVT.

CDR3 sequence: CASSSGHQGGGYTF. CDR3 DNA: TGTGCCAGCAGCTCGGGGCACCAGGGGGGTGGCTACACCTTC. The V call is TRBV6-1, the J call TRBJ1-2; 7 nucleotides align to TRBD1. The CDR3 contains 14 residues. From germline, CDR1 is MNHNS and CDR2 SASEGT. The V and J ends lost 6 bases and 7 bases, in that order; junction bases with no gene match: 11.

J is TRBJ1-5 and V is TRBV19; D is undetermined. Germline V gene lookup returns CDR1 LNHDA and CDR2 SQIVND (reference sequence). The V gene lost 2 bases and the J gene lost 1 base, with 6 bases spanning the gap. The CDR3 covers 14 residues. The CDR3 DNA sequence: TGTGCCAGTAGTATAAATAAAAGCAATCAGCCCCAGCATTTT. Its protein product is CASSINKSNQPQHF.

V is TRBV4-3 and J is TRBJ1-2, with a tentative D call TRBD1 (5 bases). This CDR3 contains 15 residues. Germline V gives CDR1 LGHNA, CDR2 YSLEER. V shed 0 bases and J shed 4 bases, with 12 bases lying between them. DNA for the CDR3: TGCGCCAGCAGCCAAGATGCAGCACAGGTCTATGGCTACACCTTC. Protein: CASSQDAAQVYGYTF.

The chain joins TRBV10-3 to TRBJ1-1, with D maybe TRBD1 (5 bases). The CDR3 extends over 14 amino acids. V was trimmed by 6 bases and J by 1 base, leaving 12 bases between them. Germline-derived CDR1 and CDR2 are ENHRY and SYGVKD. The CDR3 region has the DNA TGTGCCATCAGCTCCAGGGTCGCGAACACTGAAGCTTTCTTT. Its translation is CAISSRVANTEAFF.

This sequence joins TRBV10-1 and TRBJ2-7; possibly TRBD2 for D (5 bases). In germline, CDR1 is WNHNN, CDR2 SYGVQD (reference sequence). The CDR3 consists of 16 residues. Deletions cut 3 bases from V and 3 bases from J, with 18 bases between. DNA for the CDR3: TGCGCCAGCAGTGAATTCGTGTCTTCGGGGTTCTACGAGCAGTACTTC. It yields the protein CASSEFVSSGFYEQYF.